A selection of T cell receptor beta chains follows, all from one sample in a study of blood T cell repertoires in COVID-19. Profiling relied on immunoSEQ multiplex PCR, and the TCRdb table lists in-frame clones only, not all of them. The repertoire holds 75,000 to 90,000 clones, with approximately 90% as singletons. What was sequenced was peripheral blood. The origin of the receptors is a human donor in a cohort sampled during active COVID-19. The CDR3 runs from the conserved cysteine through the conserved F or W. Fields, in order: D gene, clone size, V gene, J gene, CDR3 DNA, CDR3 protein. The D gene is left open where the match is weak. Clone size is not always given. Where it is, it says once, few, many or a class for expanded clones.

TRBD1	-	TRBV3-1/TRBV3-2	TRBJ1-6	TGTGCCAGCAGCCAAGTGACAGGGGGTTCACCCCTCTACTTT	CASSQVTGGSPLYF
TRBD1	-	TRBV11-2	TRBJ1-2	TGTGCCAGCAGCTTAGCACCCGACAGGGCCTATGGCTACACCTTC	CASSLAPDRAYGYTF
-	once	TRBV18	TRBJ1-5	TGTGCCAGCTCACCACCGGGAAGGGGCGCGGGCAATCAGCCCCAGCATTTT	CASSPPGRGAGNQPQHF
-	-	TRBV5-4	TRBJ2-1	TGTGCCAGCAGCTTGTCCAGCACTCCTAGCTCCTACAATGAGCAGTTCTTC	CASSLSSTPSSYNEQFF
-	-	TRBV30	TRBJ2-2	TGTGCCTGGAGGACAGGATACACCGGGGAGCTGTTTTTT	CAWRTGYTGELFF
TRBD2	-	TRBV11-2	TRBJ2-7	TGTGCCAGCAGCTTAGAGCCGTTTGGGGAGGGAGGGCAGTACTTC	CASSLEPFGEGGQYF
-	-	TRBV5-8	TRBJ2-3	TGTGCCAGCAGAACCAAACAGGGTATGGTAACGAATACGCAGTATTTT	CASRTKQGMVTNTQYF
-	-	TRBV11-2	TRBJ2-5	TGTGCCAGCAGCTTAGGATCGGCAGGGATGGGGGAGACCCAGTACTTC	CASSLGSAGMGETQYF
-	-	TRBV5-1	TRBJ1-6	TGCGCCAGCCAGGGAAATAATTCACCCCTCCACTTT	CASQGNNSPLHF
TRBD2	-	TRBV9	TRBJ2-2	TGTGCCAGCAGCGTAAGCCCCGGGGGGGGAGTGAACACCGGGGAGCTGTTTTTT	CASSVSPGGGVNTGELFF
-	-	TRBV4-3	TRBJ1-4	TGCGCCAGCAGCCAAGATTTTCAGGGATTCGGTGAAAAACTGTTTTTT	CASSQDFQGFGEKLFF
TRBD2	-	TRBV9	TRBJ2-1	TGTGCCAGCAGCCCCGGGGGCGGGGGGGACAATGAGCAGTTCTTC	CASSPGGGGDNEQFF
TRBD2	-	TRBV4-1	TRBJ2-1	TGCGCCAGCAGCCGGCAGATAGCGGGCATTCCAAGCTCCTACAATGAGCAGTTCTTC	CASSRQIAGIPSSYNEQFF
-	-	TRBV7-9	TRBJ2-7	TGTGCCAGCAGCTTAGGGCAGGGGCAATTCGACGAGCAGTACTTC	CASSLGQGQFDEQYF
TRBD2	-	TRBV4-2	TRBJ2-2	TGTGCCAGCAGCCAAGACTGGCTAGCGGGGGTAGGGGACACCGGGGAGCTGTTTTTT	CASSQDWLAGVGDTGELFF
-	-	TRBV4-1	TRBJ2-1	TGCGCCAGCAGCCAAGCGTTCTTCCTCAGGCAGAATGAGCAGTTCTTC	CASSQAFFLRQNEQFF
-	-	TRBV18	TRBJ2-7	TGTGCCAGCTCACCAGGCGGGGACGAGCAGTACTTC	CASSPGGDEQYF